These 11 T cell receptor beta chains were sequenced from one sample in a study of human T cells and chemical hapten exposure. Total RNA was isolated from whole blood that had not been fractionated. One entry per CDR3 protein, called by TCRdb with MiXCR from the 5' RACE reads. The table includes about 80,000 distinct CDR3 sequences, 6.5% to 8.5% detected once. All receptors derive from a male donor in good health.

This clonotype turned up a few times. The chain joins TRBV14 to TRBJ2-7, with TRBD1 matching 7 bases. J lost 0 bases, V lost 4 bases, and 9 bases had no gene match. Germline V gives CDR1 SGHDN, CDR2 FVKESK. This CDR3 has 16 residues. CDR3 coding DNA: TGTGCCAGCAGCCCGATTGACAGGGTGGCCTCCTACGAGCAGTACTTC. It codes for CASSPIDRVASYEQYF.

This clonotype was observed many times. This chain connects TRBV6-5 to TRBJ1-1; 9 nucleotides line up with TRBD1. Germline V gene data show CDR1 as MNHEY and CDR2 as SVGAGI. Trimming cost V 3 bases and J 4 bases; bases outside gene matches: 12. The CDR3 is made up of 17 amino acids. CDR3 region: CASSYSWDREKFTEAFF. DNA of the CDR3: TGTGCCAGCAGTTATTCATGGGACAGGGAAAAGTTCACTGAAGCTTTCTTT.

This clonotype was counted only a few times. This chain links TRBV24-1 with TRBJ2-3, with D maybe TRBD1 (5 bases). Trimming removed 9 bases at V and 6 bases at J, with 6 bases between. Per the germline V gene, CDR1 is KGHDR and CDR2 is SFDVKD. The CDR3 length is 10 residues. CDR3 region: CATGADTQYF. CDR3 nucleotide sequence: TGTGCCACCGGGGCTGATACGCAGTATTTT.

In this sample, this clonotype turned up a few times. DNA of the CDR3: TGTGCCAGCAGCGAGGACGTAAACACTAATGAAAAACTGTTTTTT. Translation: CASSEDVNTNEKLFF. The V and J genes are TRBV9 and TRBJ1-4; D is unresolved. Germline assignment: CDR1 SGDLS and CDR2 YYNGEE. The CDR3 length is 15 residues. V was trimmed by 3 bases and J by 2 bases, leaving 11 bases between them.

The CDR3 reads CAIRPGTGGYEQYF. The DNA for the CDR3 is TGTGCCATCCGCCCCGGGACAGGGGGCTACGAGCAGTACTTC. The chain carries TRBV10-3 and TRBJ2-7; 11 positions match TRBD1. From germline, CDR1 is ENHRY and CDR2 SYGVKD. With 8 bases clipped from V and 3 bases from J, the junction kept 6 bases outside the gene matches. The CDR3 covers 14 residues.

This clonotype was found a few times. V gene TRBV5-1 combines with J gene TRBJ1-6; D not certain. V was cut by 0 bases and J by 7 bases, with 11 bases left in between. Looked up from germline, CDR1 is SGHRS and CDR2 is YFSETQ. The CDR3 sequence is 15 residues long. The chain's CDR3 is CASSLERQANSPLHF. The CDR3 coding sequence is TGCGCCAGCAGCTTGGAACGGCAGGCGAATTCACCCCTCCACTTT.

This rearrangement joins TRBV3-1 to TRBJ2-7; D remains unclear. V lost 1 base and J lost 2, with 9 bases in between. The germline V gene has CDR1 LGHDT and CDR2 YNNKEL (reference sequence). This CDR3 is 14 amino acids long. The CDR3 DNA reads as TGTGCCAGCAGCCAAGGATGGGAAACCTACGAGCAGTACTTC. Translation gives CASSQGWETYEQYF.

This clonotype came up a few times. The chain employs TRBV14 and TRBJ2-3, with TRBD1 matching over 8 bases. V trimming: 0 bases; J trimming: 3 bases; junction bases outside the gene matches: 8. Germline V gene lookup returns CDR1 SGHDN and CDR2 FVKESK. The CDR3 totals 17 residues. The CDR3 DNA is TGTGCCAGCAGCCAAGATCTTGACAGGGGCCGAACAGATACGCAGTATTTT. Encoded protein: CASSQDLDRGRTDTQYF.

This clonotype has ten or more counts. The J gene is TRBJ2-1, the V gene TRBV5-1; the D gene could be TRBD1 or TRBD2 (6 bases each). CDR1 is SGHRS, CDR2 YFSETQ, per germline. This CDR3 comprises 12 residues. Between the trimmed V and J ends, which lost 4 bases and 8 bases, there was a span of 10 bases. CDR3 nucleotides: TGCGCCAGCAGCCACGGGGGCTATGAGCAGTTCTTC. This encodes CASSHGGYEQFF.

The rearrangement joins TRBV6-2 or TRBV6-3 to TRBJ2-7, with a weak D call TRBD2 (5 bases). Germline CDR1 reads MNHEY; CDR2 reads SVGEGT. The ends were cut back, 4 bases at V and 0 bases at J, with 10 bases in the middle. The CDR3 runs to 14 residues. The CDR3 DNA reads TGTGCCAGCAGTTTAGCGCCCAGCTCCTACGAGCAGTACTTC. It encodes CASSLAPSSYEQYF.

This clonotype was seen a handful of times. The J gene is TRBJ2-2, the V gene TRBV6-6, with 9 positions matching TRBD2. This CDR3 contains 19 residues. Per germline, CDR1 MNHNY and CDR2 SVGAGI (reference sequence). V lost 2 bases and J lost 3; bases outside the gene matches: 13. The CDR3 loop reads CASSYASGQGLADTGELFF. DNA of the CDR3: TGTGCCAGCAGTTACGCCTCGGGGCAGGGACTAGCAGACACCGGGGAGCTGTTTTTT.